This TCR beta chain was retrieved from a study of CD4 T cells in relation to SARS-CoV-2 and coronaviruses. Turning to the study itself: PBMCs were cultured with antigen for 10 days before TCR beta sequencing. Crossreactive spike epitopes shared across donors were mapped to their HLA restriction. General study points: In 55% to 75% of donors, memory CD4+ clonotypes crossrecognized SARS-CoV-2 and at least one common cold coronavirus spike.

The germline CDR1 and CDR2 sequences are SGHTA and FQGNSA. Trimming cost V 1 base and J 3 bases; bases outside gene matches: 11. The CDR3 has 18 residues. Here immunoSEQ multiplex PCR was the method, and the copy in TCRdb shows in-frame clones only, minus some. The sample yields roughly 30,000 clones, roughly 82% seen once. On this clone itself: The antigen is not known.

V usage is TRBV7-2 and J usage is TRBJ1-2; 10 positions agree with TRBD1. Sequencing was done on a sample of memory CD4+ T cells from PBMCs, cultured in vitro. The sequence came from an adult with COVID-19. This chain's CDR3 is CASSLVGPTGGRDYGYTF. The CDR3 nucleotides read TGTGCCAGCAGCTTAGTAGGCCCGACAGGGGGCAGGGACTATGGCTACACCTTC.